Included here is one T cell receptor (beta chain) sequence, with context. The antigen is not known. This record comes from a study of OX40 agonist ivuxolimab in advanced cancers. Broader study findings: The CD4+ and CD8+ T cells in the blood had expanded clonally by week 6 at 0.1 to 3.0 mg/kg.

Some clones are missing from TCRdb's copy, which holds only in-frame ones; the method was immunoSEQ multiplex PCR. The sample has roughly 61,000 clones, more than 70% seen once. The germline CDR1 and CDR2 sequences are SGHVS and FQNEAQ. Trimming removed 5 bases at V and 0 bases at J, with 11 bases between. The CDR3 extends over 15 amino acids. The source material was CD4+ or CD8+ T cells sorted from blood, sampled in a trial of the OX40 agonist ivuxolimab. The receptor was isolated from an adult with an advanced solid tumor such as melanoma, head and neck, liver or kidney cancer. The chain combines TRBV7-8 with TRBJ2-1; D might be TRBD1 (5 bases). The CDR3 is CASSLGRFSYNEQFF. CDR3 bases: TGTGCCAGCAGCCTGGGGCGGTTCTCCTACAATGAGCAGTTCTTC.